This TCR beta chain is from a study of early stage breast cancer tumors. This CDR3 is built from 14 residues. V shed 6 bases and J shed 4 bases, with 16 bases lying between them. Looked up from germline, CDR1 is MDHEN and CDR2 is SYDVKM. Data came from immunoSEQ multiplex PCR; TCRdb stores just in-frame clones and leaves some out. The profile shows about 28,000 clones, around three fifths of them singletons. This clonotype was sampled from a person aged 50-59 years with breast cancer. V is TRBV28 and J is TRBJ2-7; D remains unclear. The sample comprised breast tumor tissue. CDR3 bases: TGTGCCAGCAGCCCTAGGGCAACCTTGTACGAGCAGTACTTC. This gives the protein CASSPRATLYEQYF.